Presented here are 18 T cell receptor beta chains from one specimen sequenced in a study of shared clonotypes between healthy human individuals. The data were produced by immunoSEQ multiplex PCR, yet TCRdb's version contains in-frame clones alone and is incomplete. The sample records roughly 680,000 clones, about two thirds being singletons. The specimen sequenced was memory CD4+ T cells sorted from blood. This sample's subset: CD45RA-negative fraction. These receptors all come from a woman in her twenties or thirties in good health.

In nucleotides, the CDR3 is TGTGCCAGCTCTCCTAACGGGGGGGACACTGAAGCTTTCTTT. Translation: CASSPNGGDTEAFF. The rearrangement joins TRBV18 to TRBJ1-1; D perhaps matches TRBD1 (5 bases). V lost 6 bases and J lost 3, with 14 bases in between. Germline-derived CDR1 and CDR2 are KGHSH and LQKENI. The CDR3 spans 14 residues. The entire variable domain, with the rest obtained from reference TRBV18 and TRBJ1-1, is as follows: NAGVMQNPRHLVRRRGQEARLRCSPMKGHSHVYWYRQLPEEGLKFMVYLQKENIIDESGMPKERFSAEFPKEGPSILRIQQVVRGDSAAYFCASSPNGGDTEAFFGQGTRLTVV.

The chain couples TRBV19 to TRBJ2-7; 9 bases are a match to TRBD1. J was trimmed by 2 bases and V by 3 bases; bases with no gene match: 5. This CDR3 region has 15 residues. The germline V gene has CDR1 LNHDA and CDR2 SQIVND (reference sequence). CDR3 protein: CASSIPGTGTYEQYF. CDR3 in DNA: TGTGCCAGTAGTATTCCGGGGACAGGGACCTACGAGCAGTACTTC.

V usage is TRBV15 and J usage is TRBJ1-1, with TRBD1 identical over 9 bases. CDR3 size: 13 residues. V lost 3 bases, J lost 10 bases, and 6 bases stayed unmatched. CDR1 is LNHNV, CDR2 YYDKDF, per germline (reference sequence). The CDR3 is CATSRTTGGAAFF. The CDR3, as DNA: TGTGCCACCAGCAGGACGACAGGGGGTGCAGCTTTCTTT.

The chain links TRBV10-1 to TRBJ2-5; D is unresolved. Germline values: CDR1 WNHNN, CDR2 SYGVQD (reference sequence). The CDR3 covers 13 residues. V was shortened by 3 bases and J by 5 bases, with 10 bases between the two germline ends. In DNA, the CDR3 is TGCGCCAGCAGTGATCCATTCTCTGAGACCCAGTACTTC. Amino acid sequence: CASSDPFSETQYF.

The J gene is TRBJ2-5, the V gene TRBV7-9, with 10 bases identical to TRBD1. The CDR3 contains 15 residues. V trimming: 5 bases; J trimming: 5 bases; junction bases outside the gene matches: 8. Germline CDR1 reads SEHNR; CDR2 reads FQNEAQ (reference sequence). CDR3 sequence (DNA): TGTGCCAGCAGCACCCGGACAGGGGGATTGGAGACCCAGTACTTC. As protein: CASSTRTGGLETQYF.

This clone has only a few counts. The chain uses TRBV4-1 and TRBJ1-5; possible D gene TRBD1, 6 bases. From germline, CDR1 is MGHRA and CDR2 YSYEKL. This CDR3 comprises 14 residues. Trimming removed 1 base from V and 7 bases from J, with 11 bases in between. Here the CDR3 reads CASSQVGGAQPQHF. The CDR3, as DNA: TGCGCCAGCAGCCAAGTGGGGGGGGCCCAGCCCCAGCATTTT.

The chain combines TRBV28 with TRBJ1-5; unclear D gene. Trimming shortened V by 0 bases and J by 4 bases, and 16 bases separated the two germline ends. Per the germline V gene, CDR1 is MDHEN and CDR2 is SYDVKM. CDR3 length equals 17 residues. For the CDR3, the DNA is TGTGCCAGCAGTTTATGGGGGTCGACCAGGCTAAATCAGCCCCAGCATTTT. Protein product: CASSLWGSTRLNQPQHF. Full variable domain (rest looked up from reference TRBV28 and TRBJ1-5): DVKVTQSSRYLVKRTGEKVFLECVQDMDHENMFWYRQDPGLGLRLIYFSYDVKMKEKGDIPEGYSVSREKKERFSLILESASTNQTSMYLCASSLWGSTRLNQPQHFGDGTRLSIL.

The chain links TRBV4-1 to TRBJ2-5; D remains unclear. V dropped 0 bases and J dropped 5 bases, with 4 bases sitting between them. The germline V gene encodes CDR1 MGHRA and CDR2 YSYEKL. The CDR3 is 12 amino acids. The CDR3 DNA reads TGCGCCAGCAGCCAAGAAGGGGAGACCCAGTACTTC. Translation gives CASSQEGETQYF.

The chain has TRBV30 and TRBJ2-5; D unclear. Germline V gives CDR1 GTSNPN, CDR2 SVGIG (reference sequence). This CDR3 region has 13 residues. Trimming shortened V by 0 bases and J by 1 base, and 6 bases separated the two germline ends. Here the CDR3 reads CAWSVGSQETQYF. As DNA, the CDR3 is TGTGCCTGGAGTGTAGGCAGCCAAGAGACCCAGTACTTC.

This chain joins TRBV7-2 and TRBJ2-4; a possible D gene is TRBD2 (5 bases). The CDR3 is made up of 18 amino acids. Per the germline V gene, CDR1 is SGHTA and CDR2 is FQGNSA. The germline V and J ends were trimmed by 5 bases and 0 bases, with 20 bases remaining between them. The chain's CDR3 is CASSVLALTTLAKNIQYF. The CDR3 DNA reads as TGTGCCAGCAGCGTCCTAGCACTAACCACACTAGCCAAAAACATTCAGTACTTC.

This chain links TRBV4-1 with TRBJ2-7, with 12 bases aligning to TRBD2. The CDR3 is 16 residues long. Germline values: CDR1 MGHRA, CDR2 YSYEKL. After removal of 1 base from V and 7 bases from J, the junction contained 8 bases not matched to a gene. CDR3 coding DNA: TGCGCCAGCAGCCAAGGGGTCCCCCTAGCGGGAGGGGAGCAGTACTTC. Protein: CASSQGVPLAGGEQYF.

The rearrangement joins TRBV7-8 to TRBJ1-1, with D unresolved. CDR1 and CDR2 from the germline V gene are SGHVS and FQNEAQ. CDR3 length equals 13 residues. Trimming left V 4 bases short and J 3 bases short, with 9 bases between. CDR3 nucleotides: TGTGCCAGCAGCTCCAACGGGGACACTGAAGCTTTCTTT. It translates to CASSSNGDTEAFF.

The V call is TRBV6-1, the J call TRBJ2-3, with 7 bases aligning to TRBD2. The CDR3 extends over 12 amino acids. From germline, CDR1 is MNHNS and CDR2 SASEGT. V lost 7 bases and J lost 5; bases outside the gene matches: 3. The CDR3 reads CASIREGDTQYF. CDR3 in DNA: TGTGCCAGCATAAGGGAGGGAGATACGCAGTATTTT.

The V call is TRBV25-1, the J call TRBJ1-5, with D hard to call. Germline CDR1 reads MGHDK; CDR2 reads SYGVNS. Trimming pared 0 bases from V and 5 bases from J, leaving 8 bases between. The length of the CDR3 is 14 residues. CDR3 DNA sequence: TGTGCCAGCAGTGAATACACAGCCCATCAGCCCCAGCATTTT. This sequence encodes CASSEYTAHQPQHF.

This clone was observed a few times. This chain connects TRBV14 to TRBJ1-3; the D is unclear. This CDR3 is 15 amino acids long. The V end lost 0 bases, the J end lost 0 bases, and 6 bases lay between the germline ends. CDR1 and CDR2 from the germline V gene are SGHDN and FVKESK. The CDR3 sequence: CASSQDYFSGNTIYF. DNA of the CDR3: TGTGCCAGCAGCCAAGATTACTTCTCTGGAAACACCATATATTTT.

Only a few counts were recorded for this clone. This specimen includes other DNA sequences encoding the same CDR3. The chain couples TRBV5-1 to TRBJ2-2, with unresolved D. The V end was cut by 0 bases, the J end by 3 bases, with 3 bases between. The germline V gene has CDR1 SGHRS and CDR2 YFSETQ. The CDR3 sequence is 13 residues long. The CDR3 region has the DNA TGCGCCAGCAGCTTGGAATACACCGGGGAGCTGTTTTTT. This encodes CASSLEYTGELFF.

V and J are TRBV4-1 and TRBJ2-5; D is ambiguous. The J call may be incorrect, as the DNA end agrees better with TRBJ2-7. The V gene's germline CDR1 is MGHRA and CDR2 YSYEKL. The CDR3 loop spans 16 amino acids. This CDR3 reads CASSQTGQRLLLEQYF. Here the CDR3 DNA reads TGCGCCAGCAGCCAAACTGGGCAGCGCTTATTACTCGAGCAGTACTTC.

The chain has TRBV11-1 and TRBJ2-7, with a weak D call TRBD2 (6 bases). V gave up 5 bases and J gave up 5 bases, with 19 bases separating them. Germline V gives CDR1 SGHAT, CDR2 FQDESV (reference sequence). This CDR3 region has 15 residues. The CDR3 DNA reads TGTGCCAGCAGCCCCCAAGGTCTAGCGACCCACGAGCAGTACTTC. Amino acids: CASSPQGLATHEQYF.